This T cell receptor (beta chain) stems from a study of response to subunit inactivated influenza vaccine (dated by TCRdb to 2017 to 2018). At the level of the whole study: To follow how T cells responded to a trivalent subunit inactivated influenza vaccine, the researchers relied on deep quantitative profiling of the T cell receptor repertoire. General findings and caveats noted by the study authors: The authors proposed that each seasonal influenza vaccination may bring in only a limited number of new T cells.

This clonotype was seen many times. It lacks a known antigen. Base qualities were left out, and no much larger clone turns up one base away. Receptors were amplified or captured by RT-PCR. For sequencing, an Illumina HiSeq 2500 was employed. The raw public reads went through TCRdb reprocessing: fastp at Q25, MiXCR clone calling, in-frame beta chains kept. Identical CDR3 protein sequences are pooled into one entry, listed with their most common genes and DNA. In this sample the table shows about 580,000 distinct CDR3 sequences, 13% to 15% of which occur a single time. The top ten hold 11% of the sample. V sheds 2 bases and J sheds 5 bases, leaving 6 bases between their ends. The CDR3 numbers 12 residues from cysteine through phenylalanine. CDR3 DNA is the only sequence kept; it has 36 bases, read in frame from the first base.

The sample consisted of PBMCs from blood, taken about 12 days after vaccination. The receptor comes from a man between 50 and 59 years old who received an inactivated influenza vaccine. Donor details come from another sample of the same person, matched by shared clones. The chain is assembled from TRBV12-3 or TRBV12-4 and TRBJ2-5, with no confident D gene call. Here is the DNA: TGTGCCAGCAGTTTATCCAAGGAGACCCAGTACTTC. Its coded protein is CASSLSKETQYF.